The T cell receptor beta chain described here comes from a study of T-cell memory formation after mild COVID-19. Study overall: Among the donors, TCR clusters were largely specific to each donor.

TCRdb passed the 5' RACE reads through MiXCR, listing each CDR3 protein once. This repertoire shows 580,000 or so distinct CDR3 sequences, around 15% found once; its top ten account for about 8.6%. This clonotype was observed a handful of times. Its antigen is undetermined. Whole-study findings and limits: CD4/CD8 balance held among clones contracting day 15 to 85, and later expanders leaned CD4+. Within pre-infection memory, some responding clones were found, suggesting cross-reactive memory joined. Contracting CD4+ clones sat mainly in CM and EM; CD8+ in EMRA.

What was sequenced was PBMCs or a T cell subset sorted from them (not recorded which). The clonotype originates from an adult woman who had mild COVID-19 (a few samples of this study predate the infection). Cell type and time point are not known.

The CDR3 is CASRGTRTGTYTF. In DNA, the CDR3 is TGTGCCAGCAGGGGAACTAGGACAGGGACGTACACCTTC. This chain connects TRBV2 to TRBJ1-2, with 8 bases lining up with TRBD1. J was trimmed by 11 bases and V by 6 bases; bases with no gene match: 11. This CDR3 has 13 amino acids. Germline V gene data show CDR1 as SNHLY and CDR2 as FYNNEI. Complete variable domain (other parts from reference TRBV2 and TRBJ1-2): EPEVTQTPSHQVTQMGQEVILRCVPISNHLYFYWYRQILGQKVEFLVSFYNNEISEKSEIFDDQFSVERPDGSNFTLKIRSTKLEDSAMYFCASRGTRTGTYTFGSGTRLTVV.